There are a few counts of the clone carrying this T cell receptor beta chain. The sample comes from a study of blood T cell repertoires in COVID-19. Study as a whole: Specimens from acute and convalescent COVID-19 originated in the United States, Italy and Spain. Sources were T cells, B-cell-depleted T cells, or PBMCs; the material itself was cDNA or gDNA.

This CDR3 is built from 13 residues. V dropped 7 bases and J dropped 0 bases, with 10 bases sitting between them. CDR1 is GTSNPN, CDR2 SVGIG, per germline (reference sequence). Source study methods: Counts of nucleated cells, estimated from reference gene primer amplification, were obtained. The repertoire was sequenced with immunoSEQ multiplex PCR; TCRdb's copy has only in-frame clones and lacks some. V and J calls and clone size are copied from that table; D and trimming were computed from the DNA. Of a few hundred thousand clones listed, around 89% are singletons. What was sequenced was peripheral blood. J is TRBJ1-3 and V is TRBV30, with a tentative D call TRBD1 (5 bases). This TCR came from a man aged 60 to 69 who had recovered from COVID-19. CDR3 sequence reads: CASGPGSGNTIYF. Here the CDR3 DNA reads TGTGCCTCAGGGCCGGGCTCTGGAAACACCATATATTTT.